The sequence of this T cell receptor (beta chain) was determined in a study of cytomegalovirus exposure and HLA in healthy donors. Points from the study as a whole: Excluded: some indistinguishable V segments such as TRBV6-2 and TRBV6-3.

The CDR3 covers 17 residues. This clone was seen only a few times. Its target is not known. 60 Vbeta and 13 Jbeta primers were used in PCR. Repertoires were generated with immunoSEQ multiplex PCR, while TCRdb's copy carries only in-frame clones and drops some. The sample contains roughly 130,000 clones, roughly four fifths of which appear only once. The source of this sequence is a woman aged 45 to 65 in good health and CMV-seronegative. The chain uses TRBV21-1 and TRBJ2-4; the D call of TRBD2 is as the table states it, not checked on the DNA. TRBV21-1 is a pseudogene. Source material: PBMCs. This chain's CDR3 is CASSKASTQIAKNIQYF. CDR3 nucleotide sequence: TGTGCCAGCAGCAAAGCTAGTACCCAAATAGCCAAAAACATTCAGTACTTC.